The 27 T cell receptor beta chains in this list originate from one sample, sequenced in a study of CD8+CD57+ T cells in acquired aplastic anemia. Investigators profiled TCR beta VDJ and CDR3 from genomic DNA template. MiXCR, run by TCRdb on the reads, gives a single entry per CDR3 protein. Among 400,000 to 450,000 distinct CDR3 sequences listed, under 80% were seen once. Sample: sorted CD4+, CD8+, or CD8+CD57+ T cells (not recorded which) from PBMCs. Receptor source: a human donor in good health, serving as a control.

The V and J genes are TRBV29-1 and TRBJ2-7; 12 nucleotides align to TRBD2. CDR1 is SQVTM and CDR2 is ANQGSEA in the germline V gene. With 6 bases clipped from V and 2 bases from J, the junction kept 8 bases outside the gene matches. The CDR3 spans 15 residues. The CDR3 sequence: CSVRGGLAGTYEQYF. The CDR3, as DNA: TGCAGCGTCCGTGGCGGACTAGCGGGAACCTACGAGCAGTACTTC.

The genes are TRBV19 and TRBJ2-6, with D possibly being TRBD2 (5 bases). This CDR3 has 18 amino acids. Germline CDR1 LNHDA, CDR2 SQIVND (reference sequence). V dropped 8 bases and J dropped 0 bases, with 20 bases sitting between them. CDR3 sequence reads: CASQWPSASPSGANVLTF. The CDR3 nucleotides read TGTGCCAGTCAGTGGCCCTCTGCTAGCCCCTCTGGGGCCAACGTCCTGACTTTC.

J is TRBJ1-2 and V is TRBV9, with D possibly matching TRBD1 (6 bases). Per germline, CDR1 SGDLS and CDR2 YYNGEE. The CDR3 covers 14 residues. Trimming cost V 0 bases and J 5 bases, with 11 bases left between them. CDR3 region: CASSVERDKYGYTF. The CDR3 DNA sequence: TGTGCCAGCAGCGTAGAGCGGGACAAGTATGGCTACACCTTC.

The chain uses TRBV7-9 and TRBJ2-3, with 9 bases fitting TRBD1. V was clipped by 3 bases and J by 8 bases; unmatched bases: 6. This CDR3 region has 14 residues. Germline CDR1 and CDR2: SEHNR and FQNEAQ (reference sequence). As DNA, the CDR3 is TGTGCCAGCAGCTTTACAGGGGGCGCAGGTACGCAGTATTTT. This sequence encodes CASSFTGGAGTQYF.

This clonotype has just one count. The J gene is TRBJ1-3, the V gene TRBV7-2; D is unclear. The germline CDR1 and CDR2 sequences are SGHTA and FQGNSA. The CDR3 has 14 residues. Between the trimmed V and J ends, which lost 6 bases and 2 bases, there was a span of 11 bases. CDR3 amino acids: CASRRRSAGNTIYF. In nucleotides, the CDR3 is TGTGCCAGCAGAAGGCGTTCCGCTGGAAACACCATATATTTT.

This clonotype was observed a few times. This chain links TRBV7-9 with TRBJ1-1; 11 bases match TRBD1. V trimming: 4 bases; J trimming: 0 bases; junction bases outside the gene matches: 7. Looked up from germline, CDR1 is SEHNR and CDR2 is FQNEAQ (reference sequence). The CDR3 is 17 amino acids. The CDR3: CASSWGQGDRLNTEAFF. The DNA of the CDR3 is TGTGCCAGCAGCTGGGGACAGGGGGACCGTCTGAACACTGAAGCTTTCTTT.

This clonotype was seen at least ten times. The rearrangement links TRBV6-2 or TRBV6-3 to TRBJ2-1, with 8 bases identical to TRBD1. Germline CDR1 MNHEY, CDR2 SVGEGT. The CDR3 consists of 16 residues. V was clipped by 5 bases and J by 0 bases; unmatched bases: 6. As DNA, the CDR3 is TGTGCCAGCAGTGACAGGGGCAAAAGCTCCTACAATGAGCAGTTCTTC. This translates into CASSDRGKSSYNEQFF.

V and J are TRBV7-3 and TRBJ1-1; D not resolved. V was shortened by 5 bases and J by 14 bases, with 21 bases between the two germline ends. This CDR3 region has 13 residues. Germline CDR1 and CDR2: SGHTA and FQGTGA. The CDR3 DNA sequence: TGTGCCAGCAGCGGAGACGGGAACACTGAAGAGTTCTTT. This codes for CASSGDGNTEEFF.

The chain couples TRBV7-7 to TRBJ2-2, with D possibly TRBD2 on 6 matching bases. CDR3 size: 14 residues. From germline, CDR1 is SSHAT and CDR2 FNYEAQ (reference sequence). V was pared by 6 bases and J by 6 bases, with 14 bases between. Written as DNA, the CDR3 is TGTGCCAGCAGAGAACGGGAGACGGCCGGGGAGCTGTTTTTT. It specifies CASRERETAGELFF.

On this clonotype itself: Since the CDR3 does not end with the conserved phenylalanine or tryptophan, this likely comes from a read error. It is unclear where the CDR3 begins or ends on the DNA, so no DNA is shown, and the CDR3 is as TCRdb lists it. The chain couples TRBV7-8 to TRBJ2-3; TRBD1, the D gene given by the table, was not confirmed from the DNA. Germline loops: CDR1 SGHVS, CDR2 FQNEAQ. Including both end residues, the CDR3 is 13 amino acids long. CDR3 residues: CASSLLTGGSTYE.

About this clonotype: One end of the junction fails to match germline, which may point to a read error. The V gene is TRBV9, the J gene TRBJ2-6; D might be TRBD1 (5 bases). CDR1 SGDLS and CDR2 YYNGEE come from the germline V gene. The CDR3 covers 15 residues. CDR3 in DNA: TGTGCCAGCAGAGCAAATCACTCTGGGGCGAACGTCCTGACTTTC. Translating it yields CASRANHSGANVLTF.

The chain is built from TRBV20-1 and TRBJ1-2; a possible D gene is TRBD1 (6 bases). The CDR3 totals 15 residues. The germline V gene encodes CDR1 DFQATT and CDR2 SNEGSKA (reference sequence). Trimming took 7 bases from V and 8 from J, leaving 26 bases between them. The DNA of the CDR3 is TGCAGTGGCCGAACGAGCCGGGGGGCCGGAGGGGGCTACACCTTC. Its protein is CSGRTSRGAGGGYTF.

This clonotype is a singleton in its sample. V gene TRBV7-3 combines with J gene TRBJ1-6; D is unclear. Between the trimmed V and J ends, which lost 6 bases and 16 bases, there was a span of 16 bases. Germline lookup yields CDR1 SGHTA and CDR2 FQGTGA. The CDR3 runs 12 residues. Here the CDR3 reads CASRDPRSHLHF. The CDR3 nucleotides are TGTGCCAGCAGAGATCCAAGGTCACATCTCCACTTT.

V is TRBV2 and J is TRBJ1-4, with D perhaps matching TRBD1 (5 bases). This CDR3 is built from 12 residues. Trimming left V 7 bases short and J 8 bases short, with 11 bases between. The germline CDR1 and CDR2 sequences are SNHLY and FYNNEI. The CDR3 coding sequence is TGTGCCAGCACCAGGGATGGGGAAAAACTGTTTTTT. Translated, it gives CASTRDGEKLFF.

This clonotype was seen many times. This chain uses TRBV6-5 with TRBJ2-7; D may match TRBD1 or TRBD2 (5 bases each). With 6 bases removed from V and 2 bases from J, the gap between germline ends came to 17 bases. This CDR3 is built from 15 residues. From germline, CDR1 is MNHEY and CDR2 SVGAGI. CDR3 nucleotides: TGTGCCAGCAGCCGTCAGGGAAGAGCGGCCTACGAGCAGTACTTC. Protein product: CASSRQGRAAYEQYF.

The rearrangement joins TRBV9 to TRBJ2-7; 8 bases are a match to TRBD1. The CDR3 is 16 residues long. Germline-derived CDR1 and CDR2 are SGDLS and YYNGEE. Losses at the gene ends were 4 bases for V and 1 base for J; bases not matched to a gene: 10. The CDR3 coding sequence is TGTGCCAGCAGCCCCAGGGCCGGGACAGGTTCCTACGAGCAGTACTTC. It translates to CASSPRAGTGSYEQYF. The variable domain in full, with the rest retrieved from reference TRBV9 and TRBJ2-7, is DSGVTQTPKHLITATGQRVTLRCSPRSGDLSVYWYQQSLDQGLQFLIQYYNGEERAKGNILERFSAQQFPDLHSELNLSSLELGDSALYFCASSPRAGTGSYEQYFGPGTRLTVT.

Regarding this clonotype: A much bigger clone sits one base away, suggesting this may be a read error. The chain has TRBV10-3 and TRBJ1-2; D is possibly TRBD1 (6 bases). The germline V gene encodes CDR1 ENHRY and CDR2 SYGVKD. This CDR3 comprises 14 residues. Trimming pared 8 bases from V and 2 bases from J, leaving 15 bases between. In DNA, the CDR3 is TGTGCCATCGGCCCCATAGGGGGGAACTATGGCTACACCTTC. Amino acids: CAIGPIGGNYGYTF.

To note about this clonotype: One junction end disagrees with the germline gene, perhaps due to a read error. This chain uses TRBV2 with TRBJ1-2; D ambiguous. The germline gives CDR1 SNHLY, CDR2 FYNNEI. The CDR3 loop spans 14 amino acids. The CDR3 bases are TGTGCCAGCAGCTTAGAAGGCGCCAGCTATGGCTACGGTTTC. The encoded protein is CASSLEGASYGYGF.

Note on this clonotype: The CDR3 does not close with the conserved phenylalanine or tryptophan, likely indicating a read error. The DNA is left out, because the CDR3 cannot be placed on it with certainty; the CDR3 is given as TCRdb lists it. The chain has TRBV12-3 or TRBV12-4 and TRBJ2-5; the D call in the table, TRBD2, was not verified against the DNA. The CDR3 totals 13 residues, both ends included. The CDR3 loop is CASNSGGQGGNYG.

About this clonotype itself: Likely a read error: the CDR3 ends without its conserved phenylalanine or tryptophan. No DNA is shown, since the ends of the CDR3 on it are uncertain; the CDR3 is the one TCRdb lists. This chain connects TRBV19 to TRBJ1-6. The CDR3 length equals 14 residues, ends included. Germline CDR1 reads LNHDA; CDR2 reads SQIVND (reference sequence). CDR3 sequence: CASRRRGEGELFFG.

As to this clonotype: The limits of the CDR3 on the DNA are not certain, so only TCRdb's listed CDR3 is given. This chain joins TRBV7-8 and TRBJ1-6; the D call of TRBD1 is as the table states it, not checked on the DNA. From its first to its last residue, the CDR3 has 14 amino acids. CDR1 and CDR2 (germline): SGHVS, FQNEAQ. CDR3 protein: CASSSGAGKYFGPF.

This clonotype showed up just once. No conserved phenylalanine or tryptophan is present at the end of the CDR3, so a read error is the likely explanation. The DNA is omitted, as the CDR3 cannot be located on it reliably, and the CDR3 follows TCRdb's listing. The rearrangement uses TRBV7-7 and TRBJ1-5. Germline V gene lookup returns CDR1 SSHAT and CDR2 FNYEAQ (reference sequence). The CDR3 extends over 15 residues, inclusive of both ends. The CDR3 protein is CASSLTGGANEQFHS.

The chain is built from TRBV20-1 and TRBJ2-5, with 7 bases fitting TRBD2. The CDR3 loop spans 15 amino acids. Germline V gives CDR1 DFQATT, CDR2 SNEGSKA (reference sequence). V trimming: 3 bases; J trimming: 2 bases; junction bases outside the gene matches: 9. This chain's CDR3 is CSASQHRGGQETQYF. As DNA, the CDR3 is TGCAGTGCTAGTCAGCATCGCGGGGGACAAGAGACCCAGTACTTC.

This clonotype has just a few counts. The junction differs from germline at one of its ends, possibly a read error. The chain combines TRBV18 with TRBJ2-2; possibly TRBD1 for D (6 bases). CDR3 length: 13 amino acids. From germline, CDR1 is KGHSH and CDR2 LQKENI. This CDR3 is CASSPQGTGELFF. In DNA form, the CDR3 reads TGTGCCAGCTCTCCACAGGGAACCGGGGAGCTGTTTTTT.

This clonotype was counted a few times. This sequence joins TRBV11-2 and TRBJ2-7; D perhaps matches TRBD2 (6 bases). Trimming took off 3 bases at V and 6 bases at J, with 9 bases between the two ends. The CDR3 has 12 amino acids. CDR1 is SGHAT, CDR2 FQNNGV, per germline. CDR3 residues: CASSFSGSEQYF. The CDR3 DNA is TGTGCCAGCAGCTTTTCCGGGAGCGAGCAGTACTTC.

The chain is built from TRBV13 and TRBJ1-6; perhaps TRBD1 as D (6 bases). The CDR3 extends over 16 amino acids. The germline V gene has CDR1 PRHDT and CDR2 FYEKMQ (reference sequence). The V gene lost 3 bases and the J gene lost 6 bases, with 15 bases spanning the gap. The CDR3 sequence: CASSFRAGHFNSPLHF. CDR3 bases: TGTGCCAGCAGCTTCAGGGCGGGACACTTTAATTCACCCCTCCACTTT.

This clonotype has just one count. The V and J genes are TRBV2 and TRBJ2-2; 8 nucleotides align to TRBD2. Germline-derived CDR1 and CDR2 are SNHLY and FYNNEI. Trimming at V came to 6 bases and at J to 6 bases, leaving 9 bases not matched to a gene. This CDR3 region has 15 residues. The CDR3 DNA sequence: TGTGCCAGCAGCCGGGAGGGTGGTTTCTCCGGGGAGCTGTTTTTT. It is translated as CASSREGGFSGELFF.